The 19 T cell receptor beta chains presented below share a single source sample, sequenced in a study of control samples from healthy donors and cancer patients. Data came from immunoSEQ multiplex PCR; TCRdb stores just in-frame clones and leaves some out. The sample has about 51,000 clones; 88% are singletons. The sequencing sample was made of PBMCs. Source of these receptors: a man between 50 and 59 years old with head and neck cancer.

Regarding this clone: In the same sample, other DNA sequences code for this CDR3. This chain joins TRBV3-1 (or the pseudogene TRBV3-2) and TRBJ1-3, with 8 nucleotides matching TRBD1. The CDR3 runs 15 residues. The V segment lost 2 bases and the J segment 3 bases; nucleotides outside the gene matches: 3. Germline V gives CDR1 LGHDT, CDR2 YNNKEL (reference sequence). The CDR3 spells CASSQQGASGNTIYF. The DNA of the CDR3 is TGTGCCAGCAGCCAACAGGGGGCTAGTGGAAACACCATATATTTT.

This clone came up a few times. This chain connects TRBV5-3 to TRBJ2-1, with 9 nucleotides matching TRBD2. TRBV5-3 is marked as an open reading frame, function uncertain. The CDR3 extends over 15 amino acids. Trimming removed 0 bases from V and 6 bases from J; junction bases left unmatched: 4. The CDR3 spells CARSLGLADSNEQFF. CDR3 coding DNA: TGTGCCAGAAGCTTGGGACTAGCGGACTCCAATGAGCAGTTCTTC.

CDR3 residues: CASSLSLQIANYGYTF. In nucleotides, the CDR3 is TGTGCCAGCAGCTTGAGTTTGCAGATTGCTAACTATGGCTACACCTTC. The rearrangement joins TRBV5-5 to TRBJ1-2; D call uncertain. The CDR3 is 16 residues long. Germline V gene lookup returns CDR1 SGHKS and CDR2 YYEKEE (reference sequence). With 1 base removed from V and 0 bases from J, the gap between germline ends came to 13 bases.

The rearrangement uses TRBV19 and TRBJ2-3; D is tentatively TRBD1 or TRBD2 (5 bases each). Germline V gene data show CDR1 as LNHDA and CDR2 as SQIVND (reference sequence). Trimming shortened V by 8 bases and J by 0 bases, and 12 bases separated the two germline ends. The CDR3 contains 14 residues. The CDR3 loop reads CASSEGRSTDTQYF. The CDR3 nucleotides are TGTGCCAGTTCAGAGGGGCGGAGCACAGATACGCAGTATTTT.

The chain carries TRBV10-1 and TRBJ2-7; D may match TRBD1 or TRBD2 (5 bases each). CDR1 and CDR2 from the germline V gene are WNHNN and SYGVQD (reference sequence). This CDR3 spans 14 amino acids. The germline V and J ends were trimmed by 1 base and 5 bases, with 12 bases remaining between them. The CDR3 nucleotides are TGCGCCAGCAGTGAGTGGGCCGGGGCCGACGAGCAGTACTTC. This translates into CASSEWAGADEQYF.

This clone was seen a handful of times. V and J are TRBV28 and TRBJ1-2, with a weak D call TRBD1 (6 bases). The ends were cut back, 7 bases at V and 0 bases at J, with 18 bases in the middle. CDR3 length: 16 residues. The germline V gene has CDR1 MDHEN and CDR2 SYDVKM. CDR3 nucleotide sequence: TGTGCCAGCATTGGGCAGGGGAATTGGGCTAACTATGGCTACACCTTC. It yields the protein CASIGQGNWANYGYTF.

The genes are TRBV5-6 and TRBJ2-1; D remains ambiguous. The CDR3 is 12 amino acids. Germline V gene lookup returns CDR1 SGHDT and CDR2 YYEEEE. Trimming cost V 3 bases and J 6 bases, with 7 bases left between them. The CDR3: CASSSYFNEQFF. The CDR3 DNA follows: TGTGCCAGCAGCTCCTACTTCAATGAGCAGTTCTTC.

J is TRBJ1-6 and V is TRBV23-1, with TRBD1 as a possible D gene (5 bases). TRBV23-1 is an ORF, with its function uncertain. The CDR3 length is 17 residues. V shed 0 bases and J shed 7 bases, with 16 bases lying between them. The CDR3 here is CASSQSNLRDGNSPLHF. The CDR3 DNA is TGCGCCAGCAGTCAATCGAACTTAAGGGACGGGAATTCACCCCTCCACTTT.

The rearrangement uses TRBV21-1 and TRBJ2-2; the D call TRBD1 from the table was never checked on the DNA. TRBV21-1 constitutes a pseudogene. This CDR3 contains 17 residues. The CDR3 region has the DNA TGTGCCAGCAGCAAAAGTCCCTCAGGGGGCTGCACCGGGGAGCTGTTTTTT. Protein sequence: CASSKSPSGGCTGELFF.

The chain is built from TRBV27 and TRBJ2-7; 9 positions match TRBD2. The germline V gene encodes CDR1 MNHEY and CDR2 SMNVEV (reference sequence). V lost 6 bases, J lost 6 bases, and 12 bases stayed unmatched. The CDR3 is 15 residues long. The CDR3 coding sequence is TGTGCCAGCAGATCCCCCGCGGGAGGGGCCAGCGAGCAGTACTTC. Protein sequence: CASRSPAGGASEQYF.

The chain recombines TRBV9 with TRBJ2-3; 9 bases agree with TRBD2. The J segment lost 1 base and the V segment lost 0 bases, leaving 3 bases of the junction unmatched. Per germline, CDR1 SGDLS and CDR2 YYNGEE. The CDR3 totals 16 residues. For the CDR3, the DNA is TGTGCCAGCAGCGTAGGTGCTAGCGGGGGCACAGATACGCAGTATTTT. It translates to CASSVGASGGTDTQYF.

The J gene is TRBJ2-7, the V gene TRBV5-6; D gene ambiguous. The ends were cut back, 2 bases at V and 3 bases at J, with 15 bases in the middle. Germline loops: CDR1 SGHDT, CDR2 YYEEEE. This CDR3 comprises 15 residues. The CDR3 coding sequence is TGTGCCAGCAGCTTCCGTACAATTGGGTACTACGAGCAGTACTTC. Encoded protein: CASSFRTIGYYEQYF.

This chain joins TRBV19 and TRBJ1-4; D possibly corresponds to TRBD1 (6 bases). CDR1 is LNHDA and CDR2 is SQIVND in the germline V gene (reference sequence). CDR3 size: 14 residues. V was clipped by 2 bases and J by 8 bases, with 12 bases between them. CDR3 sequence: CASSINREAEKLFF. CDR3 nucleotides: TGTGCCAGTAGTATAAACAGGGAAGCCGAAAAACTGTTTTTT.

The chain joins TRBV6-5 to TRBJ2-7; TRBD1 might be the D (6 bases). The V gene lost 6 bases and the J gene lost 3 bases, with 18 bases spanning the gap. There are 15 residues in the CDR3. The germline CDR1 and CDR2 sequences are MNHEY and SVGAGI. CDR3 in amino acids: CASRTAGDPRYEQYF. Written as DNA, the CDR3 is TGTGCCAGCAGGACGGCAGGGGACCCTCGCTACGAGCAGTACTTC.

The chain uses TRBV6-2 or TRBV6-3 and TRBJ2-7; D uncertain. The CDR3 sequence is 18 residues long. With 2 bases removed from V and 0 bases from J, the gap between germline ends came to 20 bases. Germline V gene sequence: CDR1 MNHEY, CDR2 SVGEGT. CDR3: CASSYLPGVSPSSYEQYF. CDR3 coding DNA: TGTGCCAGCAGTTACCTGCCTGGGGTGTCCCCGAGCTCCTACGAGCAGTACTTC.

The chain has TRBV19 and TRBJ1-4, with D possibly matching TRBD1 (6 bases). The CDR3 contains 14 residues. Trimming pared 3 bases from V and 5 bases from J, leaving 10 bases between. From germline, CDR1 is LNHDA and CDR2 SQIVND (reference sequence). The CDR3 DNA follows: TGTGCCAGTAGTATCCCGGGACAAAATGAAAAACTGTTTTTT. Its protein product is CASSIPGQNEKLFF.

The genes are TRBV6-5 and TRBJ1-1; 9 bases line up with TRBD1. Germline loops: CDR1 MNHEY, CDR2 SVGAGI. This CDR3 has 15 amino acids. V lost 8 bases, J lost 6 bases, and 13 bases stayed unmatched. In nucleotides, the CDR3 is TGTGCCAGCCGGCGGACCGACAGGGGGTGGCCTGAAGCTTTCTTT. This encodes CASRRTDRGWPEAFF.

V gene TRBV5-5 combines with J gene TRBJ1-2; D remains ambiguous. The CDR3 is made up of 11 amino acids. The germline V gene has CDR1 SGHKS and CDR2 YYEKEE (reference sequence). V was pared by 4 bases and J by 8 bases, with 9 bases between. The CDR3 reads CASSPPGGYTF. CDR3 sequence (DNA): TGTGCCAGCAGCCCCCCGGGGGGCTACACCTTC. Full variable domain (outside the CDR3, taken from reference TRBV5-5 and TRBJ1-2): DAGVTQSPTHLIKTRGQQVTLRCSPISGHKSVSWYQQVLGQGPQFIFQYYEKEERGRGNFPDRFSARQFPNYSSELNVNALLLGDSALYLCASSPPGGYTFGSGTRLTVV.

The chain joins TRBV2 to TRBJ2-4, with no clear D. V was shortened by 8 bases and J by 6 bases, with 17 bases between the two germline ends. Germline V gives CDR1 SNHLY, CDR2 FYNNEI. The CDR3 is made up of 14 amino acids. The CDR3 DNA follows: TGTGCCAGCGGCCAACCCCTGCAACGAAACATTCAGTACTTC. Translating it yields CASGQPLQRNIQYF. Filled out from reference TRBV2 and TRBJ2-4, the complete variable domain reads EPEVTQTPSHQVTQMGQEVILRCVPISNHLYFYWYRQILGQKVEFLVSFYNNEISEKSEIFDDQFSVERPDGSNFTLKIRSTKLEDSAMYFCASGQPLQRNIQYFGAGTRLSVL.